This T cell receptor (beta chain) was profiled in a study of blood T cell repertoires in COVID-19. Looking at the study overall: The study drew acute and convalescent COVID-19 samples from the United States, Italy and Spain. Sources were T cells, B-cell-depleted T cells, or PBMCs; the material itself was cDNA or gDNA.

Authors' data handling: For nucleated cells, counts were estimated from reference gene primer amplification. Here immunoSEQ multiplex PCR was the method, and the copy in TCRdb shows in-frame clones only, minus some. The V and J calls and clone size were taken over from that table, and D and trimming were inferred from the DNA. The data contain roughly 57,000 clones, over 75% of them singletons. From germline, CDR1 is MNHEY and CDR2 SVGAGI. Trimming removed 6 bases from V and 3 bases from J, with 14 bases in between. The CDR3 contains 14 residues. Sequenced input: peripheral blood. This rearrangement joins TRBV6-5 to TRBJ1-2, with D perhaps matching TRBD1 (6 bases). The sequence was collected from a man older than 75 with acute or convalescent COVID-19. This CDR3 reads CASRAEQGYYGYTF. CDR3 nucleotide sequence: TGTGCCAGCAGAGCGGAACAGGGTTACTATGGCTACACCTTC.